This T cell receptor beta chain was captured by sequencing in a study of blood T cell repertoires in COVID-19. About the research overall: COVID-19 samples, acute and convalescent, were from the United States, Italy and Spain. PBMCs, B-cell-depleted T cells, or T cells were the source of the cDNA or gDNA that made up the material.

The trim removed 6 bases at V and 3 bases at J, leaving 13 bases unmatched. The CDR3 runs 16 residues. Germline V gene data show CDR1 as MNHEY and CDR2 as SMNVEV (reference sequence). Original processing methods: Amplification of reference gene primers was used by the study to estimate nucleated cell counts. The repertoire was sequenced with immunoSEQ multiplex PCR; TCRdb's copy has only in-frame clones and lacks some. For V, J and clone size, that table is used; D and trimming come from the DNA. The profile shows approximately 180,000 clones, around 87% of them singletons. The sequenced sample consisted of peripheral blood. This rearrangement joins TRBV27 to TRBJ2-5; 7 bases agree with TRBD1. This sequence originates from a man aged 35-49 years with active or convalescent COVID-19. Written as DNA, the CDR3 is TGTGCCAGCAGACCAACCTTGTCGACAGGGAAAGAGACCCAGTACTTC. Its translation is CASRPTLSTGKETQYF.